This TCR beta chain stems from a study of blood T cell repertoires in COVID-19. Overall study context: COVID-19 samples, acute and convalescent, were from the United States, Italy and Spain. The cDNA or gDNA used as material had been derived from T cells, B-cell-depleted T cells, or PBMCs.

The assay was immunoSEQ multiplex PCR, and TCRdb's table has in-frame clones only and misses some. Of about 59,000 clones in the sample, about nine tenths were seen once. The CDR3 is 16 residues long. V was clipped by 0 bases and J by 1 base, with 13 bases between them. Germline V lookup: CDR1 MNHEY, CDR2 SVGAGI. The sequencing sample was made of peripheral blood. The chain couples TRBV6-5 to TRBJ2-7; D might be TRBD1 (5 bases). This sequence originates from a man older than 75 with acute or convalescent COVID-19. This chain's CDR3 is CASSYSLAQGSYEQYF. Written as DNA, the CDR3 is TGTGCCAGCAGTTACTCTCTCGCGCAGGGATCCTACGAGCAGTACTTC.